The rows below give T cell receptor beta chains drawn from one sample of a study of T cells in Graves' hyperthyroidism and ophthalmopathy. From the multiplex PCR reads, TCRdb called clonotypes with MiXCR, one entry per CDR3 protein. The repertoire has about 350,000 distinct CDR3 sequences, about a sixth of them found once; the top ten carry 15% to 19%. Material: blood. The receptors originated from a woman in her thirties or forties with Graves' ophthalmopathy. The CDR3 runs from the conserved cysteine through the conserved F or W. The D gene is left open where the match is weak. Where a row states a size, it is once, few, many or the class of an expanded clone; other rows omit it.

cdr3_aa: CASSLLSRGTYEQYF; cdr3_nt: TGTGCCAGCAGCCTACTTAGTAGGGGGACCTACGAGCAGTACTTC; clone_size: few; v_call: TRBV7-9; j_call: TRBJ2-7; cdr3_length: 15; d_call: .
cdr3_aa: CASSRDHRDHEQYF; cdr3_nt: TGTGCCAGCAGTAGGGACCACAGGGATCACGAGCAGTACTTC; clone_size: .; v_call: TRBV6-1; j_call: TRBJ2-7; cdr3_length: 14; d_call: .
cdr3_aa: CASSLEPHWGRSGNQPQHF; cdr3_nt: TGTGCCAGCAGTTTAGAACCCCATTGGGGGCGCTCGGGCAATCAGCCCCAGCATTTT; clone_size: many; v_call: TRBV12-3/TRBV12-4; j_call: TRBJ1-5; cdr3_length: 19; d_call: .
cdr3_aa: CASRAGGPPQPQHF; cdr3_nt: TGTGCCAGCAGAGCCGGAGGGCCCCCTCAGCCCCAGCATTTT; clone_size: many; v_call: TRBV2; j_call: TRBJ1-5; cdr3_length: 14; d_call: .
cdr3_aa: CAWSLTPREQYF; cdr3_nt: TGTGCCTGGAGTTTGACACCCCGGGAGCAGTACTTC; clone_size: .; v_call: TRBV30; j_call: TRBJ2-7; cdr3_length: 12; d_call: .
cdr3_aa: CASSYSDHSSQPQHF; cdr3_nt: TGTGCCAGCAGTTACTCGGACCACTCATCTCAGCCCCAGCATTTT; clone_size: .; v_call: TRBV6-5; j_call: TRBJ1-5; cdr3_length: 15; d_call: .
cdr3_aa: CASNPTGEAYEQYF; cdr3_nt: TGTGCCAGTAACCCGACGGGAGAGGCCTACGAGCAGTACTTC; clone_size: many; v_call: TRBV19; j_call: TRBJ2-7; cdr3_length: 14; d_call: .
cdr3_aa: CASSQGAGGLNQPQHF; cdr3_nt: TGTGCCAGCAGCCAAGGAGCAGGGGGACTAAATCAGCCCCAGCATTTT; clone_size: many; v_call: TRBV3-1; j_call: TRBJ1-5; cdr3_length: 16; d_call: TRBD1
cdr3_aa: CASSFADSGYTF; cdr3_nt: TGTGCCAGCAGTTTCGCGGATTCGGGCTACACCTTC; clone_size: many; v_call: TRBV28; j_call: TRBJ1-2; cdr3_length: 12; d_call: .
cdr3_aa: CSARANSVREQYF; cdr3_nt: TGCAGTGCTAGGGCAAACTCGGTCCGCGAGCAGTACTTC; clone_size: many; v_call: TRBV20-1; j_call: TRBJ2-7; cdr3_length: 13; d_call: .
cdr3_aa: CASSTGRPTPGNGYTF; cdr3_nt: TGTGCCAGCAGTACGGGCAGGCCGACGCCAGGAAATGGCTACACCTTC; clone_size: .; v_call: TRBV28; j_call: TRBJ1-2; cdr3_length: 16; d_call: .
cdr3_aa: CAWSLDKAGNDEQYF; cdr3_nt: TGTGCCTGGAGTTTAGACAAAGCGGGAAATGACGAGCAGTACTTC; clone_size: many; v_call: TRBV30; j_call: TRBJ2-7; cdr3_length: 15; d_call: TRBD2
cdr3_aa: CASSSKRNTEAFF; cdr3_nt: TGTGCCAGCAGTAGTAAGAGGAACACTGAAGCTTTCTTT; clone_size: .; v_call: TRBV11-3; j_call: TRBJ1-1; cdr3_length: 13; d_call: .
cdr3_aa: CASSSSLATQYF; cdr3_nt: TGTGCCAGCAGTTCCTCTCTAGCAACCCAGTACTTC; clone_size: .; v_call: TRBV28; j_call: TRBJ2-5; cdr3_length: 12; d_call: .
cdr3_aa: CASSSTDRPTSGRHYEQYF; cdr3_nt: TGTGCCAGCAGTTCGACAGACCGCCCAACTAGCGGGAGACACTACGAGCAGTACTTC; clone_size: many; v_call: TRBV6-5; j_call: TRBJ2-7; cdr3_length: 19; d_call: TRBD2
cdr3_aa: CASTRRQGDNYGYTF; cdr3_nt: TGTGCCAGCACCCGTAGACAGGGCGATAACTATGGCTACACCTTC; clone_size: many; v_call: TRBV9; j_call: TRBJ1-2; cdr3_length: 15; d_call: TRBD1
cdr3_aa: CASSLAGGYTQETQYF; cdr3_nt: TGCGCCAGCAGCTTGGCGGGCGGGTATACTCAAGAGACCCAGTACTTC; clone_size: .; v_call: TRBV5-1; j_call: TRBJ2-5; cdr3_length: 16; d_call: .